This T cell receptor beta chain is from a study of blood T cell repertoires in COVID-19. Overall study: The study drew acute and convalescent COVID-19 samples from the United States, Italy and Spain. PBMCs, B-cell-depleted T cells, or T cells provided the cDNA or gDNA that made up the material.

In the source study's methods: The assay estimated nucleated cells by amplifying reference gene primers. Profiled with immunoSEQ multiplex PCR; TCRdb holds only in-frame clones, not every one. V, J and clone size reflect that table, while D and trimming were determined from the DNA. The sample includes more than 350,000 clones, approximately 87% of them seen just once. The V gene lost 2 bases and the J gene lost 0 bases, with 9 bases spanning the gap. Looked up from germline, CDR1 is SGHTS and CDR2 is YDEGEE. CDR3 length equals 16 residues. Sequenced: PBMCs or T cells enriched from blood (not recorded which). The chain uses TRBV5-8 and TRBJ2-6; D may be TRBD2 (5 bases). The sequence came from a woman in her 50s who had recovered from COVID-19. The CDR3 protein is CASSFGGYSGANVLTF. CDR3 nucleotide sequence: TGTGCCAGCAGCTTCGGAGGATACTCTGGGGCCAACGTCCTGACTTTC.